The table lists the clone carrying this TCR beta chain with a count of one. The data derive from a study of cytomegalovirus exposure and HLA in healthy donors. The study ran its PCR with 60 Vbeta and 13 Jbeta primers. Assay: immunoSEQ multiplex PCR; the TCRdb copy retains only in-frame clones and omits some. The sample consists of about 150,000 clones, approximately 68% of them appearing once. The CDR3 contains 14 residues. V shed 1 base and J shed 2 bases, with 9 bases lying between them. CDR1 and CDR2 from the germline V gene are SGHTA and FQGNSA. Sequenced material: PBMCs. The V call is TRBV7-2, the J call TRBJ2-7, with D possibly being TRBD2 (6 bases). The receptor comes from a man in his sixties in good health and CMV-seronegative. The CDR3 here is CASSLEAGTYEQYF. In DNA, the CDR3 is TGTGCCAGCAGCTTAGAGGCGGGAACCTACGAGCAGTACTTC.